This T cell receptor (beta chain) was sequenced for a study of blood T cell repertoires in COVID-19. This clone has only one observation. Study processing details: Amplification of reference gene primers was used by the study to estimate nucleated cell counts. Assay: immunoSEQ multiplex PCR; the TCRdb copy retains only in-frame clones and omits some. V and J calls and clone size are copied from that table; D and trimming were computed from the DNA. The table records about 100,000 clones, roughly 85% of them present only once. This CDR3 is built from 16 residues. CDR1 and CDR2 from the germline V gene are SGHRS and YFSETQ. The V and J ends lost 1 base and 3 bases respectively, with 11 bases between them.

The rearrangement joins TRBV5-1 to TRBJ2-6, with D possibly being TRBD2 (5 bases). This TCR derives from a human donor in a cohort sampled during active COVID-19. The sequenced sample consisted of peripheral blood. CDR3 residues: CASSLSEGGGANVLTF. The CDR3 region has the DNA TGCGCCAGCAGCTTGAGCGAGGGTGGTGGGGCCAACGTCCTGACTTTC.